The clone carrying this TCR beta chain was seen many times. Its antigen is as yet unknown. The source of the sample is a study of T-cell reconstitution after alpha-beta-depleted transplantation in children. As it was prepared, the TCRbeta library received unique molecular identifiers. Via MiXCR, TCRdb re-called the PCR reads, giving one row per CDR3 protein. The sample has tens of thousands of distinct CDR3 sequences; 6.3% are singletons. Points from the study as a whole: At the one-year point after transplant, T-cell counts and TCRbeta diversity were found to come mostly from T cells that had been newly produced.

The CDR3 is 15 residues long. The V end lost 3 bases, the J end lost 0 bases, and 10 bases lay between the germline ends. Germline lookup yields CDR1 SGDLS and CDR2 YYNGEE. Sequencing used PBMCs, mostly from graft donor cells, obtained 180 days after TCRalphabeta/CD19-depleted stem cell transplant. The chain combines TRBV9 with TRBJ1-3; D uncertain. The clonotype originates from a male patient aged 10-17 years who had a stem cell transplant for acute myeloid leukemia, so the T cells may come from the graft donor. The DNA of the CDR3 is TGTGCCAGCAGCGGAACAGTAGGCTCTGGAAACACCATATATTTT. Translating gives CASSGTVGSGNTIYF.